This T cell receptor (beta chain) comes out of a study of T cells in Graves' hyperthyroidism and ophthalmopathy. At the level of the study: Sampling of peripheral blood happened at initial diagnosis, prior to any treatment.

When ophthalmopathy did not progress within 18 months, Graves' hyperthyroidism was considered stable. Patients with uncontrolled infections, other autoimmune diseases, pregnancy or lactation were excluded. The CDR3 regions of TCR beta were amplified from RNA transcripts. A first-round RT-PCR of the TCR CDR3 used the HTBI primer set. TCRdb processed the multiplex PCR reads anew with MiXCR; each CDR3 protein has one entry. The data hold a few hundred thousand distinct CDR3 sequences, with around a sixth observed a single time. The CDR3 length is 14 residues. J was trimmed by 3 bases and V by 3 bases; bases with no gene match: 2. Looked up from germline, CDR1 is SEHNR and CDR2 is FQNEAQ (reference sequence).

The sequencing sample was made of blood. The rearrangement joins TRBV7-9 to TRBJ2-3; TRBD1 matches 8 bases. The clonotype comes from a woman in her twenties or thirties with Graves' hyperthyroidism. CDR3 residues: CASSFQGATDTQYF. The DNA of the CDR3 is TGTGCCAGCAGCTTCCAGGGGGCAACAGATACGCAGTATTTT.